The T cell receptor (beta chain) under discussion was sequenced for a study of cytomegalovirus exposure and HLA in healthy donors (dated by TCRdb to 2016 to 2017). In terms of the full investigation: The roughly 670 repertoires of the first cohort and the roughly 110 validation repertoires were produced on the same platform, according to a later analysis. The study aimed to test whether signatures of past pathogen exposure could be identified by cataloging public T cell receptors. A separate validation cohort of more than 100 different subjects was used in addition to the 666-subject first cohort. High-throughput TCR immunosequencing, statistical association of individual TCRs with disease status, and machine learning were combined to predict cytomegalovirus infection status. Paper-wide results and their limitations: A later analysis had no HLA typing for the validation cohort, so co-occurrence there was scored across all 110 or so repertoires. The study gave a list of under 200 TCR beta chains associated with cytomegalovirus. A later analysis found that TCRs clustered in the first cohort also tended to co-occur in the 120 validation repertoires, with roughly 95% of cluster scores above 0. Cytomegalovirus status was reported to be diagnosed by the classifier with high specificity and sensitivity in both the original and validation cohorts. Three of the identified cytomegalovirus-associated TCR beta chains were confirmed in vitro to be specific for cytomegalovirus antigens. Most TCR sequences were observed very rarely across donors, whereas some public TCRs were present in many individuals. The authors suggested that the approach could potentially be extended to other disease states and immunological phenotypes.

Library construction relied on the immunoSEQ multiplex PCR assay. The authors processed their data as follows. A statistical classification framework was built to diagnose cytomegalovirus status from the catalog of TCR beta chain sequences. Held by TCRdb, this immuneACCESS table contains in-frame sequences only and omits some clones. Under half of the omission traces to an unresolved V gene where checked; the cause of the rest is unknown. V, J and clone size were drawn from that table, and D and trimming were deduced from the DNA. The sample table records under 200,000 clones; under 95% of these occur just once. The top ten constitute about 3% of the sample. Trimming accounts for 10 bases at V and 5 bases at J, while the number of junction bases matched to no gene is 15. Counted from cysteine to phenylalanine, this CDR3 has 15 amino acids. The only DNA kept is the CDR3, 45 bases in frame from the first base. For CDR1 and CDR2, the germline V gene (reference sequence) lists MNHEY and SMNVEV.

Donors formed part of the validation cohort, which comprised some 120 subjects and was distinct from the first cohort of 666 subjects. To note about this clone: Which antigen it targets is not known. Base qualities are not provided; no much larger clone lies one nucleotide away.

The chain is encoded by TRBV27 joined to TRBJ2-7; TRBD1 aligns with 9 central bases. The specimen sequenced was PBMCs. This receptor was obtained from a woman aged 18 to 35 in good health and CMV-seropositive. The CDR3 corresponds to CAKTGRDRVFHEQYF. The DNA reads TGTGCCAAAACCGGTCGGGACAGGGTCTTCCACGAGCAGTACTTC.